The 10 T cell receptor beta chains listed next were all sequenced from one sample in a study of control samples from healthy donors and cancer patients. The table came from immunoSEQ multiplex PCR; TCRdb's copy has only in-frame clones and leaves some out. The sample holds some 110,000 clones; 70% to 90% are singletons and the top ten take 2% to 2.5%. What was sequenced was blood. The receptors come from a woman aged 70-85 years in good health.

The gene calls are TRBV27 and TRBJ2-5; possible D gene TRBD2, 6 bases. The germline CDR1 and CDR2 sequences are MNHEY and SMNVEV (reference sequence). Trimming stripped 6 bases from V and 7 bases from J, with 21 bases between. The CDR3 runs 15 residues. The CDR3 DNA is TGTGCCAGCAGCCATAGATCGGAGGGACGGGGGACCCAGTACTTC. Translating it yields CASSHRSEGRGTQYF.

The chain uses TRBV4-2 and TRBJ1-2; D may be TRBD1 (6 bases). CDR1 and CDR2 (germline): LGHNA, YNFKEQ. The V end was cut by 3 bases, the J end by 4 bases, with 12 bases between. The CDR3 loop spans 14 amino acids. In DNA form, the CDR3 reads TGTGCCAGCAGCCATGGTAGGGGGGGCTATGGCTACACCTTC. Amino acids: CASSHGRGGYGYTF.

This rearrangement joins TRBV6-6 to TRBJ1-4; perhaps TRBD1 as D (5 bases). V lost 2 bases and J lost 7, with 5 bases in between. Germline V gene data show CDR1 as MNHNY and CDR2 as SVGAGI (reference sequence). This CDR3 has 12 amino acids. In DNA form, the CDR3 reads TGTGCCAGCAGTTACCAGGGTGAAAAACTGTTTTTT. It translates to CASSYQGEKLFF.

This clone occurred once. The chain combines TRBV7-2 with TRBJ2-1; D gene ambiguous. The V gene lost 1 base and the J gene lost 9 bases, with 10 bases spanning the gap. The germline CDR1 and CDR2 sequences are SGHTA and FQGNSA. The CDR3 runs 13 residues. The CDR3 sequence is CASSLVALGEQFF. CDR3 DNA sequence: TGTGCCAGCAGCTTAGTGGCTCTCGGTGAGCAGTTCTTC. Combining the CDR3 with reference TRBV7-2 and TRBJ2-1 gives the whole variable domain GAGVSQSPSNKVTEKGKDVELRCDPISGHTALYWYRQSLGQGLEFLIYFQGNSAPDKSGLPSDRFSAERTGGSVSTLTIQRTQQEDSAVYLCASSLVALGEQFFGPGTRLTVL.

The rearrangement joins TRBV19 to TRBJ2-1; 12 bases are shared with TRBD2. Germline V CDR1 and CDR2: LNHDA, SQIVND (reference sequence). Germline trimming cut 3 bases from V and 8 bases from J; bases unmatched to any gene: 5. The CDR3 consists of 15 residues. CDR3 in amino acids: CASSIQLAGGDEQFF. The DNA for the CDR3 is TGTGCCAGTAGTATCCAGCTAGCGGGGGGGGATGAGCAGTTCTTC.

The chain employs TRBV14 and TRBJ1-1; D is unresolved. The CDR3 is 13 residues long. V lost 2 bases and J lost 5, with 9 bases in between. Germline CDR1 is SGHDN and CDR2 is FVKESK. The CDR3 DNA reads TGTGCCAGCAGCCAAAGCCGCGGAACTGAAGCTTTCTTT. Its protein product is CASSQSRGTEAFF.

The chain recombines TRBV2 with TRBJ2-3, with D perhaps TRBD2 (5 bases). Germline V gene sequence: CDR1 SNHLY, CDR2 FYNNEI. With 3 bases removed from V and 6 bases from J, the gap between germline ends came to 13 bases. This CDR3 region has 14 residues. This CDR3 reads CASSDSAGSDTQYF. In DNA, the CDR3 is TGTGCCAGCAGTGATTCGGCGGGCAGTGATACGCAGTATTTT.

The chain is built from TRBV7-8 and TRBJ2-5; D is perhaps TRBD1 (5 bases). Trimming removed 5 bases at V and 1 base at J, with 20 bases between. The length of the CDR3 is 17 residues. From germline, CDR1 is SGHVS and CDR2 FQNEAQ. DNA for the CDR3: TGTGCCAGCAGCCCGAGCCACGACAGCCGGGTCCAAGAGACCCAGTACTTC. The encoded protein is CASSPSHDSRVQETQYF.

The chain employs TRBV6-5 and TRBJ2-5, with D possibly matching TRBD2 (6 bases). Trimming took off 7 bases at V and 2 bases at J, with 11 bases between the two ends. CDR1 is MNHEY and CDR2 is SVGAGI in the germline V gene. The CDR3 runs 13 residues. The CDR3 bases are TGTGCCAGCACCCCGGGAGAGCAAGAGACCCAGTACTTC. It translates to CASTPGEQETQYF.

Worth noting for this clone: Other DNA sequences in the sample encode the same CDR3. This chain joins TRBV7-9 and TRBJ2-7; either TRBD1 or TRBD2 may supply D (5 bases each). V lost 3 bases to trimming and J lost 2 bases, with 5 bases between them. This CDR3 has 12 residues. CDR1 SEHNR and CDR2 FQNEAQ come from the germline V gene (reference sequence). The CDR3 DNA reads as TGTGCCAGCAGCTTGGGGGCCTACGAGCAGTACTTC. It is translated as CASSLGAYEQYF.